The 23 T cell receptor beta chains reported below all come from one sample, sequenced in a study of CD8+ T cells in alopecia areata. Sequencing templates came from extracted RNA that was reverse transcribed into cDNA. The table came from immunoSEQ multiplex PCR; TCRdb's copy has only in-frame clones and leaves some out. The data hold 25,000 to 35,000 clones, with more than 55% observed a single time. The sequencing sample was made of NKG2D-high CD8+ T cells sorted from blood. The origin of the receptors is a human donor with alopecia areata.

The chain links TRBV29-1 to TRBJ2-7; D call uncertain. There are 15 residues in the CDR3. Germline V gives CDR1 SQVTM, CDR2 ANQGSEA. V dropped 0 bases and J dropped 1 base, with 13 bases sitting between them. The CDR3 sequence: CSVEDKYQESYEQYF. As DNA, the CDR3 is TGCAGCGTTGAAGACAAGTACCAAGAGTCCTACGAGCAGTACTTC.

The chain links TRBV6-1 to TRBJ2-1, with 9 bases that match TRBD2. The CDR3 contains 15 residues. From germline, CDR1 is MNHNS and CDR2 SASEGT. J lost 3 bases, V lost 0 bases, and 0 bases had no gene match. The CDR3 DNA follows: TGTGCCAGCAGTGAAGCTAGCGGGAGCTACAATGAGCAGTTCTTC. This gives the protein CASSEASGSYNEQFF.

The chain carries TRBV28 and TRBJ2-7; 11 bases match TRBD2. J lost 0 bases, V lost 3 bases, and 7 bases had no gene match. CDR3 length equals 17 residues. Per germline, CDR1 MDHEN and CDR2 SYDVKM. The CDR3 nucleotides are TGTGCCAGCAGTTTTCACCTAGCGGGGGGCAGCTCCTACGAGCAGTACTTC. Translated, it gives CASSFHLAGGSSYEQYF.

This clone appeared a few times. This chain joins TRBV29-1 and TRBJ2-3; 7 nucleotides align to TRBD2. Germline values: CDR1 SQVTM, CDR2 ANQGSEA. The ends lost 6 bases at V and 5 bases at J; junction bases unmatched: 11. This CDR3 is 14 amino acids long. CDR3: CSVTLAGLGDTQYF. The CDR3, as DNA: TGCAGCGTGACATTAGCGGGTCTAGGAGATACGCAGTATTTT.

This clone appeared a few times. J is TRBJ2-7 and V is TRBV7-9, with D perhaps TRBD2 (6 bases). From germline, CDR1 is SEHNR and CDR2 FQNEAQ (reference sequence). V was pared by 1 base and J by 0 bases, with 7 bases between. This CDR3 is 14 amino acids long. The CDR3 is CASSLDGSSYEQYF. The CDR3 DNA is TGTGCCAGCAGCTTAGACGGGAGCTCCTACGAGCAGTACTTC.

The gene calls are TRBV5-8 and TRBJ2-7; D unresolved. Trimming removed 1 base at V and 4 bases at J, with 9 bases between. This CDR3 spans 13 amino acids. The germline V gene encodes CDR1 SGHTS and CDR2 YDEGEE. The CDR3 loop is CASSLTDGYEQYF. The CDR3 DNA reads as TGTGCCAGCAGCTTGACGGACGGTTACGAGCAGTACTTC.

The chain combines TRBV2 with TRBJ2-4, with TRBD1 matching over 9 bases. With 8 bases clipped from V and 4 bases from J, the junction kept 3 bases outside the gene matches. This CDR3 comprises 13 residues. In germline, CDR1 is SNHLY, CDR2 FYNNEI. CDR3 loop: CASVGQGKNIQYF. In nucleotides, the CDR3 is TGTGCCAGCGTAGGACAGGGGAAAAACATTCAGTACTTC.

V and J are TRBV29-1 and TRBJ1-1; unclear D gene. Trimming stripped 2 bases from V and 0 bases from J, with 10 bases between. From germline, CDR1 is SQVTM and CDR2 ANQGSEA. The length of the CDR3 is 14 residues. In nucleotides, the CDR3 is TGCAGCGTTGAACCCTGGCAGATGAACACTGAAGCTTTCTTT. Translated: CSVEPWQMNTEAFF.

V is TRBV19 and J is TRBJ2-1; D ambiguous. Deletions cut 3 bases from V and 2 bases from J, with 11 bases between. This CDR3 region has 15 residues. The germline CDR1 and CDR2 sequences are LNHDA and SQIVND (reference sequence). Here the CDR3 reads CASSMAWSAYNEQFF. CDR3 nucleotide sequence: TGTGCCAGTAGTATGGCCTGGAGCGCCTACAATGAGCAGTTCTTC.

This clone was counted a few times. The rearrangement uses TRBV15 and TRBJ2-5, with a possible D match to TRBD2 (6 bases). The CDR3 has 16 residues. Germline assignment: CDR1 LNHNV and CDR2 YYDKDF (reference sequence). Trimming stripped 0 bases from V and 2 bases from J, with 13 bases between. This chain's CDR3 is CATSRDRDGGQETQYF. The CDR3 DNA reads as TGTGCCACCAGCAGAGATCGGGACGGGGGACAAGAGACCCAGTACTTC.

CDR3 residues: CASSLDRVPNTGELFF. The CDR3 DNA sequence: TGTGCCAGCAGCTTAGACCGGGTCCCGAACACCGGGGAGCTGTTTTTT. The chain uses TRBV13 and TRBJ2-2; D not resolved. Per the germline V gene, CDR1 is PRHDT and CDR2 is FYEKMQ (reference sequence). The CDR3 spans 16 residues. Trimming took 1 base from V and 0 from J, leaving 9 bases between them.

This clone appeared a few times. The chain uses TRBV28 and TRBJ2-3, with D uncertain. Looked up from germline, CDR1 is MDHEN and CDR2 is SYDVKM. This CDR3 spans 13 amino acids. V lost 5 bases, J lost 7 bases, and 13 bases lay in between. In nucleotides, the CDR3 is TGTGCCAGCAGTCCCCGGACGGCGAATACGCAGTATTTT. Amino acid sequence: CASSPRTANTQYF.

The CDR3 coding sequence is TGTGCCAGCAGCTTAACGGGCGGGGCCGAGCAGTTCTTC. Translated: CASSLTGGAEQFF. This sequence joins TRBV7-3 and TRBJ2-1, with D perhaps TRBD2 (6 bases). With 0 bases removed from V and 10 bases from J, the gap between germline ends came to 10 bases. The CDR3 runs to 13 residues. The germline V gene encodes CDR1 SGHTA and CDR2 FQGTGA.

The chain employs TRBV21-1 and TRBJ2-4; no DNA check was done on the table's D call, TRBD1. TRBV21-1 is a listed pseudogene. The CDR3 totals 15 residues. The CDR3 coding sequence is TGTGCCAGCAGCACCCCGGGACAGGGTAAAAACATTCAGTACTTC. This gives the protein CASSTPGQGKNIQYF.

This clone was seen only a few times. The chain is built from TRBV28 and TRBJ2-7; no definite D call. CDR1 and CDR2 from the germline V gene are MDHEN and SYDVKM. V lost 4 bases to trimming and J lost 0 bases, with 4 bases between them. The CDR3 is made up of 12 amino acids. The CDR3 sequence: CASSSFSYEQYF. The CDR3 DNA is TGTGCCAGCAGTTCGTTCTCCTACGAGCAGTACTTC.

This clone was detected only a few times. The chain uses TRBV15 and TRBJ2-7; D unresolved. The CDR3 sequence is 12 residues long. Germline CDR1 LNHNV, CDR2 YYDKDF (reference sequence). The ends were cut back, 5 bases at V and 4 bases at J, with 9 bases in the middle. The CDR3 is CATSSWGYEQYF. CDR3 coding DNA: TGTGCCACCAGCTCGTGGGGTTACGAGCAGTACTTC.

The gene calls are TRBV6-5 and TRBJ1-2; D possibly corresponds to TRBD1 (5 bases). V was shortened by 4 bases and J by 4 bases, with 13 bases between the two germline ends. The CDR3 contains 14 residues. CDR1 and CDR2 (germline): MNHEY, SVGAGI. The CDR3 here is CASSSFTDSYGYTF. Here the CDR3 DNA reads TGTGCCAGCAGTTCCTTCACCGACAGCTATGGCTACACCTTC.

By share of the sample, this clone is medium-sized. This CDR3 is CASSQGMEQYF. CDR3 nucleotides: TGTGCCAGCAGCCAAGGGATGGAGCAGTACTTC. The chain is built from TRBV14 and TRBJ2-7, with unresolved D. CDR3 length equals 11 residues. With 1 base removed from V and 7 bases from J, the gap between germline ends came to 5 bases. Germline CDR1 is SGHDN and CDR2 is FVKESK.

This clone was seen only a few times. The CDR3 loop reads CASTSGAYEQFF. The CDR3 region has the DNA TGTGCCAGCACAAGTGGGGCGTATGAGCAGTTCTTC. V is TRBV7-9 and J is TRBJ2-1, with a tentative D call TRBD1 (5 bases). Trimming shortened V by 7 bases and J by 8 bases, and 12 bases separated the two germline ends. Germline assignment: CDR1 SEHNR and CDR2 FQNEAQ (reference sequence). The CDR3 sequence is 12 residues long.

This chain links TRBV5-4 with TRBJ2-4; D gene unclear. V was trimmed by 4 bases and J by 3 bases, leaving 11 bases between them. Germline CDR1 is SGHNT and CDR2 is YYREEE (reference sequence). The CDR3 is 14 residues long. CDR3 protein: CASSLGLGKNIQYF. The CDR3 DNA sequence: TGTGCCAGCAGCCTTGGGTTAGGCAAAAACATTCAGTACTTC. Drawing the rest from reference TRBV5-4 and TRBJ2-4, the complete variable domain is ETGVTQSPTHLIKTRGQQVTLRCSSQSGHNTVSWYQQALGQGPQFIFQYYREEENGRGNFPPRFSGLQFPNYSSELNVNALELDDSALYLCASSLGLGKNIQYFGAGTRLSVL.

This clone showed up just a few times. The chain uses TRBV4-1 and TRBJ2-3; D remains unclear. This CDR3 is built from 14 residues. Trimming took off 1 base at V and 5 bases at J, with 10 bases between the two ends. CDR1 MGHRA and CDR2 YSYEKL come from the germline V gene. The CDR3 DNA reads TGCGCCAGCAGCCAAGGCCCAGGTGGAGATACGCAGTATTTT. It is translated as CASSQGPGGDTQYF.

J is TRBJ1-1 and V is TRBV6-5; D is unclear. The CDR3 runs to 15 residues. CDR1 is MNHEY and CDR2 is SVGAGI in the germline V gene. V was cut by 2 bases and J by 0 bases, with 10 bases left in between. CDR3 bases: TGTGCCAGCAGTTACGGTCTGGGCTTGAACACTGAAGCTTTCTTT. It encodes CASSYGLGLNTEAFF.

This clone occurred a few times. The CDR3 loop reads CASSTYDRAPYEQYF. The CDR3 DNA reads as TGCGCCAGCAGCACTTATGACAGGGCCCCCTACGAGCAGTACTTC. The chain recombines TRBV4-1 with TRBJ2-7, with 7 bases aligning to TRBD1. Trimming removed 5 bases from V and 2 bases from J; junction bases left unmatched: 9. The CDR3 has 15 residues. The germline gives CDR1 MGHRA, CDR2 YSYEKL.